These 3 T cell receptor beta chains came from one sample sequenced in a study of OX40 agonist ivuxolimab in advanced cancers. Using immunoSEQ multiplex PCR, the repertoire was profiled, and TCRdb retains in-frame clones only, with some absent. The profile shows about 79,000 clones, about nine tenths of them singletons. The specimen comprised CD4+ or CD8+ T cells sorted from blood, sampled in a trial of the OX40 agonist ivuxolimab. The receptors derive from an adult with an advanced solid tumor such as melanoma, head and neck, liver or kidney cancer.

J is TRBJ2-7 and V is TRBV19; 9 nucleotides agree with TRBD1. Germline assignment: CDR1 LNHDA and CDR2 SQIVND (reference sequence). The CDR3 runs to 13 residues. J gave up 5 bases and V 5 bases, and 4 bases lay outside the gene matches. CDR3 loop: CASSFTGGDEQYF. CDR3 coding DNA: TGTGCCAGTAGTTTCACAGGGGGCGACGAGCAGTACTTC.

V usage is TRBV6-5 and J usage is TRBJ1-2, with a tentative D call TRBD1 (5 bases). Between the trimmed V and J ends, which lost 4 bases and 2 bases, there was a span of 8 bases. From germline, CDR1 is MNHEY and CDR2 SVGAGI. The CDR3 contains 13 residues. CDR3: CASSLGRNYGYTF. CDR3 sequence (DNA): TGTGCCAGCAGTTTGGGACGGAACTATGGCTACACCTTC.

This clone was detected only a few times. V and J are TRBV5-1 and TRBJ2-7; the match to TRBD2 covers 9 bases. This CDR3 has 14 residues. Germline CDR1 and CDR2: SGHRS and YFSETQ. The V segment lost 2 bases and the J segment 4 bases; nucleotides outside the gene matches: 4. CDR3 DNA: TGCGCCAGCAGCTTACTAGCGGGTGATTACGAGCAGTACTTC. Translating gives CASSLLAGDYEQYF.